The rows below give T cell receptor beta chains drawn from one sample of a study of blood T cell repertoires in COVID-19. The data were produced by immunoSEQ multiplex PCR, yet TCRdb's version contains in-frame clones alone and is incomplete. Among roughly 250,000 clones listed, around 90% were seen once. The sequenced sample consisted of PBMCs or T cells enriched from blood (not recorded which). The receptors shown here come from a man aged 50-60 years who had been exposed to COVID-19. The CDR3 runs from the conserved cysteine through the conserved F or W. The D gene is left open where the match is weak. For some rows the clone size is stated as once, few or many, or as a class when expanded; others skip it.

clone_size: NA; j_call: TRBJ1-2; v_call: TRBV30; d_call: NA; cdr3_nt: TGTGCCTGGAGTTTGACAGCTATGACCTTC; cdr3_aa: CAWSLTAMTF
clone_size: NA; j_call: TRBJ2-5; v_call: TRBV5-1; d_call: NA; cdr3_nt: TGCGCCAGCAGCTTGGTATCCAGCCAAGAGACCCAGTACTTC; cdr3_aa: CASSLVSSQETQYF
clone_size: NA; j_call: TRBJ2-3; v_call: TRBV30; d_call: TRBD1; cdr3_nt: TGTGCCTGGAGTGTCACAGGGGCAGATACGCAGTATTTT; cdr3_aa: CAWSVTGADTQYF
clone_size: NA; j_call: TRBJ2-1; v_call: TRBV29-1; d_call: NA; cdr3_nt: TGCAGCGTAGCCTTTAGACTAGTATGGGGGAATGAGCAGTTCTTC; cdr3_aa: CSVAFRLVWGNEQFF
clone_size: few; j_call: TRBJ1-2; v_call: TRBV7-9; d_call: NA; cdr3_nt: TGTGCCAGCAGCTTAGTTGGTCAGATCTATGGCTACACCTTC; cdr3_aa: CASSLVGQIYGYTF
clone_size: NA; j_call: TRBJ1-2; v_call: TRBV4-1; d_call: NA; cdr3_nt: TGCGCCAGCAGCCTCCAGAGGGAGGTGGGCTTCTATGGCTACACCTTC; cdr3_aa: CASSLQREVGFYGYTF
clone_size: NA; j_call: TRBJ1-2; v_call: TRBV11-2; d_call: NA; cdr3_nt: TGTGCCAGCAGCAATTACGCTCTCGGCTATGGCTACACCTTC; cdr3_aa: CASSNYALGYGYTF
clone_size: NA; j_call: TRBJ2-1; v_call: TRBV7-3; d_call: TRBD2; cdr3_nt: TGTGCCAGCAGCTTAATTGGGCTAGCGGGGGGAAGCTCCTACAATGAGCAGTTCTTC; cdr3_aa: CASSLIGLAGGSSYNEQFF
clone_size: NA; j_call: TRBJ2-1; v_call: TRBV11-2; d_call: NA; cdr3_nt: TGTGCCAGCAGCTTAGCGTCCGGGGGGCCTTACAATGAGCAGTTCTTC; cdr3_aa: CASSLASGGPYNEQFF
clone_size: NA; j_call: TRBJ1-2; v_call: TRBV7-6; d_call: TRBD1; cdr3_nt: TGTGCCAGCAGCGGGACAGGGACCTATGGCTACACCTTC; cdr3_aa: CASSGTGTYGYTF
clone_size: NA; j_call: TRBJ1-4; v_call: TRBV5-1; d_call: NA; cdr3_nt: TGCGCCAGCAGCTTAGAACAAGAGCGGGAAAAACTGTTTTTT; cdr3_aa: CASSLEQEREKLFF
clone_size: NA; j_call: TRBJ2-7; v_call: TRBV10-3; d_call: TRBD2; cdr3_nt: TGTGCCATCAGTGGGCCCCTAGCGGGGGACTCCTACGAGCAGTACTTC; cdr3_aa: CAISGPLAGDSYEQYF